These 5 T cell receptor beta chains came from one sample sequenced in a study of T cell repertoires in cytomegalovirus infection. TCRdb reprocessed the reads with MiXCR, giving one entry per CDR3 protein. The sample yields 600,000 to 700,000 distinct CDR3 sequences, approximately 33% seen once. These receptors have no known antigen. The sample was cultured PBMCs, taken from culture after CMV antigen stimulation. All receptors come from a human donor in good health (CMV status not recorded). Some clones in this sample may be carry-over from other donors' samples.

This clonotype was picked up many times. The chain is built from TRBV6-1 and TRBJ1-6; 10 nucleotides line up with TRBD1. V shed 5 bases, J shed 10 bases, and the junction held 11 bases outside the gene matches. The CDR3 length is 16 residues. CDR1 and CDR2 (germline): MNHNS, SASEGT. The CDR3 loop reads CASSLYRDRGWSPLHF. CDR3 bases: TGTGCCAGCAGTCTATACCGGGACAGGGGATGGTCACCCCTCCACTTT.

The table lists this clonotype with a few counts. The chain links TRBV4-1 to TRBJ1-5; D is uncertain. The germline V gene has CDR1 MGHRA and CDR2 YSYEKL. The CDR3 is 15 amino acids. The ends were cut back, 0 bases at V and 3 bases at J, with 9 bases in the middle. CDR3 in amino acids: CASSQELRFNQPQHF. The DNA of the CDR3 is TGCGCCAGCAGCCAAGAGTTACGGTTCAATCAGCCCCAGCATTTT.

V gene TRBV5-1 combines with J gene TRBJ2-7; D unresolved. Trimming shortened V by 5 bases and J by 4 bases, and 16 bases separated the two germline ends. Germline CDR1 is SGHRS and CDR2 is YFSETQ. This CDR3 comprises 14 residues. This CDR3 is CASRREPPSYEQYF. The CDR3 DNA follows: TGCGCCAGCAGAAGAGAACCGCCGTCTTACGAGCAGTACTTC.

This clonotype was detected once. The CDR3 DNA reads TGTGCCATCAGGTCATCGATCGTGGGCAATCAGCCCCAGCATTTT. It specifies CAIRSSIVGNQPQHF. The J gene is TRBJ1-5, the V gene TRBV10-3; D ambiguous. V was cut by 6 bases and J by 2 bases, with 14 bases left in between. Germline-derived CDR1 and CDR2 are ENHRY and SYGVKD. The CDR3 length is 15 residues.

The table lists this clonotype with a few counts. The CDR3 DNA is TGTGCCAGCAGCGCAGCGGGAGCCAAAAACATTCAGTACTTC. Its translation is CASSAAGAKNIQYF. V gene TRBV7-2 combines with J gene TRBJ2-4, with a weak D call TRBD2 (6 bases). This CDR3 comprises 14 residues. The germline CDR1 and CDR2 sequences are SGHTA and FQGNSA. Trimming shortened V by 5 bases and J by 0 bases, and 8 bases separated the two germline ends.